These 12 T cell receptor beta chains originate from one sample sequenced in a study of cytomegalovirus exposure and HLA in healthy donors. Amplification used 60 Vbeta primers and 13 Jbeta primers. Produced via immunoSEQ multiplex PCR; TCRdb's table is partial and in-frame only. The sample holds under 100,000 clones, under 80% seen once. The sequenced material came from PBMCs. These receptors all come from a man aged 18 to 29 in good health and CMV-seropositive.

V gene TRBV2 combines with J gene TRBJ2-7, with 8 bases lining up with TRBD2. CDR3 length: 15 amino acids. Germline CDR1 is SNHLY and CDR2 is FYNNEI. The junction had 14 bases not matched to a gene; V was cut back by 8 bases and J by 5 bases. The CDR3 protein is CASGGLTSDLHEQYF. The CDR3 DNA follows: TGTGCCAGCGGGGGTCTGACTAGCGACCTTCACGAGCAGTACTTC.

This chain joins TRBV13 and TRBJ1-1; no clear D gene. V lost 5 bases and J lost 2, with 9 bases in between. This CDR3 is 13 amino acids long. Looked up from germline, CDR1 is PRHDT and CDR2 is FYEKMQ (reference sequence). CDR3 in DNA: TGTGCCAGCAGCGTGGAGGGCAACACTGAAGCTTTCTTT. Amino acids: CASSVEGNTEAFF.

This clone was recorded once. The rearrangement joins TRBV28 to TRBJ1-2, with a possible D match to TRBD1 (6 bases). Trimming left V 7 bases short and J 4 bases short, with 13 bases between. The germline V gene has CDR1 MDHEN and CDR2 SYDVKM. The CDR3 is made up of 13 amino acids. The CDR3 reads CASTTGQIYGYTF. In DNA, the CDR3 is TGTGCCAGCACCACAGGACAGATCTATGGCTACACCTTC.

The gene calls are TRBV7-3 and TRBJ1-1; TRBD1 is a possible D gene (5 bases). This CDR3 is 14 amino acids long. Trimming took 5 bases from V and 6 from J, leaving 16 bases between them. Germline lookup yields CDR1 SGHTA and CDR2 FQGTGA. CDR3: CASSPGGRGPEAFF. CDR3 coding DNA: TGTGCCAGCAGCCCCGGGGGAAGGGGCCCTGAAGCTTTCTTT.

The V call is TRBV7-6, the J call TRBJ2-2; D is unclear. Trimming stripped 4 bases from V and 6 bases from J, with 6 bases between. The CDR3 length is 12 residues. The germline V gene has CDR1 SGHVS and CDR2 FNYEAQ. The CDR3 loop reads CASSSPSGELFF. The CDR3 DNA sequence: TGTGCCAGCAGCTCCCCGTCCGGGGAGCTGTTTTTT.

In its sample, this clone was seen once. The chain employs TRBV6-5 and TRBJ1-5; D is unclear. Germline V gene lookup returns CDR1 MNHEY and CDR2 SVGAGI. The CDR3 loop spans 15 amino acids. With 6 bases removed from V and 0 bases from J, the gap between germline ends came to 12 bases. Here the CDR3 reads CASRTTAFSNQPQHF. The DNA of the CDR3 is TGTGCCAGCAGGACTACAGCCTTTAGCAATCAGCCCCAGCATTTT.

This clone has only one observation. This rearrangement joins TRBV5-1 to TRBJ2-7; 8 bases map to TRBD1. J lost 3 bases, V lost 4 bases, and 6 bases had no gene match. The germline CDR1 and CDR2 sequences are SGHRS and YFSETQ. The CDR3 spans 14 residues. CDR3 amino acids: CASSPGQGHYEQYF. The CDR3 DNA reads as TGCGCCAGCAGCCCCGGACAGGGCCACTACGAGCAGTACTTC.

The chain carries TRBV27 and TRBJ2-7; D may be TRBD1 (5 bases). Trimming left V 6 bases short and J 0 bases short, with 15 bases between. The germline V gene encodes CDR1 MNHEY and CDR2 SMNVEV (reference sequence). This CDR3 is built from 15 residues. CDR3 bases: TGTGCCAGCAGGCTCGAAGGGGTAACCTCCTACGAGCAGTACTTC. As protein: CASRLEGVTSYEQYF.

This chain links TRBV13 with TRBJ2-7; 7 nucleotides align to TRBD2. The length of the CDR3 is 18 residues. CDR1 and CDR2 from the germline V gene are PRHDT and FYEKMQ (reference sequence). The V and J ends lost 5 bases and 4 bases, in that order; junction bases with no gene match: 20. In nucleotides, the CDR3 is TGTGCCAGCAGCGCCCGTTTGCGGGAGAGCCGGATGAATTACGAGCAGTACTTC. Encoded protein: CASSARLRESRMNYEQYF. The full variable domain, its missing parts supplied by reference TRBV13 and TRBJ2-7, is AAGVIQSPRHLIKEKRETATLKCYPIPRHDTVYWYQQGPGQDPQFLISFYEKMQSDKGSIPDRFSAQQFSDYHSELNMSSLELGDSALYFCASSARLRESRMNYEQYFGPGTRLTVT.

This clone is a singleton in its sample. V gene TRBV6-5 combines with J gene TRBJ1-5, with TRBD1 matching over 11 bases. This CDR3 has 14 amino acids. Losses at the gene ends were 4 bases for V and 6 bases for J; bases not matched to a gene: 2. Germline CDR1 reads MNHEY; CDR2 reads SVGAGI. CDR3 DNA: TGTGCCAGCAGTTTCGGGACAGGGGGTCAGCCCCAGCATTTT. Translation: CASSFGTGGQPQHF.

V gene TRBV15 combines with J gene TRBJ2-3, with a possible D match to TRBD1 (5 bases). The CDR3 has 15 residues. Germline V gives CDR1 LNHNV, CDR2 YYDKDF (reference sequence). With 5 bases removed from V and 0 bases from J, the gap between germline ends came to 12 bases. CDR3 protein: CATSGSGHSTDTQYF. Here the CDR3 DNA reads TGTGCCACCAGCGGATCAGGGCATAGCACAGATACGCAGTATTTT.

Comment on this clone: This CDR3 is also generated by other DNA sequences in the sample. The V gene is TRBV29-1, the J gene TRBJ2-1; no firm D call. The CDR3 has 11 residues. In germline, CDR1 is SQVTM, CDR2 ANQGSEA. Trimming shortened V by 4 bases and J by 7 bases, and 8 bases separated the two germline ends. The CDR3 spells CSVGSGNEQFF. DNA of the CDR3: TGCAGCGTTGGTTCAGGTAATGAGCAGTTCTTC.